These 27 T cell receptor beta chains share one sample of origin, sequenced in a study of OX40 agonist ivuxolimab in advanced cancers. Libraries were prepared by immunoSEQ multiplex PCR; TCRdb keeps only in-frame clonotypes and omits some of them. The table shows under 95,000 clones, with 84% occurring only once. The sample here was CD4+ or CD8+ T cells sorted from blood, taken in a trial of the OX40 agonist ivuxolimab. These receptors were obtained from an adult with an advanced solid tumor such as melanoma, head and neck, liver or kidney cancer.

This clone was found a few times. This sample also contains other DNA sequences that code for the same CDR3. CDR3 bases: TGTGCCAGCAGCGTAGGCAGCTCTGGAAACACCATATATTTT. Translating gives CASSVGSSGNTIYF. The V call is TRBV9, the J call TRBJ1-3; unclear D gene. V was trimmed by 0 bases and J by 0 bases, leaving 4 bases between them. CDR3 size: 14 residues. The germline CDR1 and CDR2 sequences are SGDLS and YYNGEE. The entire variable domain, with the rest obtained from reference TRBV9 and TRBJ1-3, is as follows: DSGVTQTPKHLITATGQRVTLRCSPRSGDLSVYWYQQSLDQGLQFLIQYYNGEERAKGNILERFSAQQFPDLHSELNLSSLELGDSALYFCASSVGSSGNTIYFGEGSWLTVV.

This sequence joins TRBV28 and TRBJ2-1, with a tentative D call TRBD1 (6 bases). V lost 5 bases to trimming and J lost 7 bases, with 18 bases between them. Germline-derived CDR1 and CDR2 are MDHEN and SYDVKM. CDR3 size: 15 residues. This chain's CDR3 is CASSAGRGSWNEQFF. In DNA, the CDR3 is TGTGCCAGCAGTGCCGGCAGGGGAAGTTGGAATGAGCAGTTCTTC.

The V gene is TRBV21-1, the J gene TRBJ1-6; TRBD1, the table's D call, lacks a check against the DNA. TRBV21-1 is recorded as a pseudogene. The CDR3 has 16 residues. CDR3 amino acids: CASSKAGMRFNSPLHF. In DNA form, the CDR3 reads TGTGCCAGCAGCAAAGCGGGCATGAGATTTAATTCACCCCTCCACTTT.

This clone was observed a handful of times. The rearrangement links TRBV19 to TRBJ1-2, with TRBD1 as a possible D gene (5 bases). V was trimmed by 3 bases and J by 6 bases, leaving 23 bases between them. Germline CDR1 reads LNHDA; CDR2 reads SQIVND (reference sequence). The CDR3 runs to 17 residues. The CDR3 DNA reads as TGTGCCAGTAGTATTGACGTCGGGTCAGGGAAAACGGATGGCTACACCTTC. This codes for CASSIDVGSGKTDGYTF.

The genes are TRBV7-3 and TRBJ2-1; no firm D call. CDR3 length equals 12 residues. Trimming removed 2 bases at V and 5 bases at J, with 4 bases between. Germline-derived CDR1 and CDR2 are SGHTA and FQGTGA. The CDR3 is CASSLGDNEQFF. The CDR3 bases are TGTGCCAGCAGCTTAGGCGACAATGAGCAGTTCTTC.

This rearrangement joins TRBV7-2 to TRBJ1-6; the D is unclear. Trimming took off 5 bases at V and 0 bases at J, with 17 bases between the two ends. CDR1 is SGHTA and CDR2 is FQGNSA in the germline V gene. This CDR3 is built from 18 residues. CDR3 nucleotide sequence: TGTGCCAGCAGCGTCCTTTTATTAGGACTCTCCTATAATTCACCCCTCCACTTT. Translating gives CASSVLLLGLSYNSPLHF.

The chain recombines TRBV7-9 with TRBJ2-3; D is perhaps TRBD2 (7 bases). Germline-derived CDR1 and CDR2 are SEHNR and FQNEAQ (reference sequence). Deletions cut 4 bases from V and 9 bases from J, with 17 bases between. CDR3 size: 14 residues. The DNA of the CDR3 is TGTGCCAGCAGCTCTTGGGGGGGGGCCCAGACGCAGTATTTT. It is translated as CASSSWGGAQTQYF.

The chain has TRBV6-1 and TRBJ2-2; possibly TRBD1 for D (6 bases). Trimming stripped 6 bases from V and 3 bases from J, with 11 bases between. CDR1 MNHNS and CDR2 SASEGT come from the germline V gene. This CDR3 comprises 14 residues. The CDR3 here is CASRGTQDTGELFF. DNA of the CDR3: TGTGCCAGCAGGGGGACACAAGACACCGGGGAGCTGTTTTTT.

The chain joins TRBV6-1 to TRBJ2-2, with a possible D match to TRBD1 (6 bases). Germline V gene lookup returns CDR1 MNHNS and CDR2 SASEGT. Deletions cut 5 bases from V and 9 bases from J, with 16 bases between. The CDR3 runs to 14 residues. The CDR3 sequence: CASSSTSGDRELFF. CDR3 bases: TGTGCCAGCAGTTCGACCTCAGGGGACCGGGAGCTGTTTTTT.

The chain joins TRBV11-3 to TRBJ2-1; 10 bases are a match to TRBD1. Germline assignment: CDR1 SGHNT and CDR2 YENEEA. V lost 3 bases, J lost 5 bases, and 1 base stayed unmatched. The CDR3 has 14 residues. CDR3 in amino acids: CASSLGQGNNEQFF. The CDR3 region has the DNA TGTGCCAGCAGCTTGGGACAGGGGAACAATGAGCAGTTCTTC.

The V call is TRBV9, the J call TRBJ1-6; 8 nucleotides agree with TRBD1. Per the germline V gene, CDR1 is SGDLS and CDR2 is YYNGEE. The CDR3 spans 14 residues. With 2 bases clipped from V and 7 bases from J, the junction kept 2 bases outside the gene matches. CDR3: CASSVGQANSPLHF. In DNA form, the CDR3 reads TGTGCCAGCAGCGTGGGACAGGCAAATTCACCCCTCCACTTT.

This sequence joins TRBV19 and TRBJ1-1, with unresolved D. Germline-derived CDR1 and CDR2 are LNHDA and SQIVND (reference sequence). This CDR3 is 12 amino acids long. Trimming removed 5 bases at V and 6 bases at J, with 10 bases between. The CDR3 DNA reads as TGTGCCAGTAGTCTATCGAGAGCTGAAGCTTTCTTT. As protein: CASSLSRAEAFF.

The rearrangement links TRBV2 to TRBJ2-7; no firm D call. The germline V and J ends were trimmed by 8 bases and 5 bases, with 7 bases remaining between them. This CDR3 comprises 10 residues. Germline V gene sequence: CDR1 SNHLY, CDR2 FYNNEI. The CDR3 region has the DNA TGTGCCAGCGCTAGAAACGAGCAGTACGTC. Its protein product is CASARNEQYV.

This clone was seen more than once but under ten times. V and J are TRBV19 and TRBJ1-1, with D possibly matching TRBD1 (5 bases). CDR1 is LNHDA and CDR2 is SQIVND in the germline V gene (reference sequence). Trimming shortened V by 0 bases and J by 8 bases, and 16 bases separated the two germline ends. This CDR3 is 15 amino acids long. As DNA, the CDR3 is TGTGCCAGTAGTATAGATCGAGCAGGGAGCGTAGAAGCTTTCTTT. It is translated as CASSIDRAGSVEAFF.

The rearrangement joins TRBV7-3 to TRBJ1-2; no clear D. The CDR3 extends over 13 amino acids. From germline, CDR1 is SGHTA and CDR2 FQGTGA. Trimming stripped 2 bases from V and 4 bases from J, with 8 bases between. The CDR3 DNA sequence: TGTGCCAGCAGCTTAGGGGTAACCTATGGCTACACCTTC. Amino acid sequence: CASSLGVTYGYTF.

The chain couples TRBV29-1 to TRBJ2-4, with 7 bases identical to TRBD1. Germline V gene sequence: CDR1 SQVTM, CDR2 ANQGSEA. The CDR3 contains 11 residues. Trimming at V came to 4 bases and at J to 9 bases, leaving 3 bases not matched to a gene. The CDR3 sequence: CSVGQGAIQYF. CDR3 DNA: TGCAGCGTTGGACAGGGCGCCATTCAGTACTTC.

The chain uses TRBV9 and TRBJ2-1; the match to TRBD1 covers 8 bases. CDR1 and CDR2 (germline): SGDLS, YYNGEE. The CDR3 is 13 residues long. The J segment lost 9 bases and the V segment lost 2 bases, leaving 4 bases of the junction unmatched. The CDR3: CASSVYTGGEQFF. DNA for the CDR3: TGTGCCAGCAGCGTGTATACAGGGGGTGAGCAGTTCTTC.

To note about this clone: This same CDR3 is encoded by further DNA sequences in the sample. V is TRBV9 and J is TRBJ2-5; TRBD2 aligns across 7 bases. The CDR3 length is 14 residues. Germline V lookup: CDR1 SGDLS, CDR2 YYNGEE. Trimming took 4 bases from V and 3 from J; bases not matched to a gene: 6. DNA of the CDR3: TGTGCCAGCAGCCCAAGGACTAGTAAAGAGACCCAGTACTTC. Its translation is CASSPRTSKETQYF.

This clone was recorded a few times. The rearrangement uses TRBV7-9 and TRBJ1-4; D is unresolved. The CDR3 covers 14 residues. Trimming stripped 2 bases from V and 7 bases from J, with 11 bases between. CDR1 is SEHNR and CDR2 is FQNEAQ in the germline V gene (reference sequence). The CDR3 loop is CASSLNGVGEKLFF. The CDR3 DNA follows: TGTGCCAGCAGCTTAAACGGAGTCGGTGAAAAACTGTTTTTT.

The chain recombines TRBV28 with TRBJ1-4; D unresolved. CDR3 length: 13 amino acids. CDR1 is MDHEN, CDR2 SYDVKM, per germline. The germline V and J ends were trimmed by 6 bases and 4 bases, with 9 bases remaining between them. The CDR3 region is CASRGSSNEKLFF. The CDR3 region has the DNA TGTGCCAGCAGGGGGAGTAGTAATGAAAAACTGTTTTTT. The full variable domain, rest sourced from reference TRBV28 and TRBJ1-4, is DVKVTQSSRYLVKRTGEKVFLECVQDMDHENMFWYRQDPGLGLRLIYFSYDVKMKEKGDIPEGYSVSREKKERFSLILESASTNQTSMYLCASRGSSNEKLFFGSGTQLSVL.

The V call is TRBV6-1, the J call TRBJ1-6; D gene ambiguous. This CDR3 spans 14 amino acids. Trimming left V 3 bases short and J 2 bases short, with 5 bases between. The germline V gene encodes CDR1 MNHNS and CDR2 SASEGT. The CDR3 spells CASSDAAYNSPLHF. The CDR3 DNA is TGTGCCAGCAGTGATGCAGCCTATAATTCACCCCTCCACTTT.

This clone was counted only a few times. This chain uses TRBV5-8 with TRBJ2-3; 8 bases map to TRBD1. After removal of 1 base from V and 3 bases from J, the junction contained 4 bases not matched to a gene. Germline V gene lookup returns CDR1 SGHTS and CDR2 YDEGEE. The CDR3 is 15 amino acids. As DNA, the CDR3 is TGTGCCAGCAGCTTGTTCCAGGGGGCTACAGATACGCAGTATTTT. This encodes CASSLFQGATDTQYF.

The chain has TRBV19 and TRBJ1-3, with TRBD1 as a possible D gene (5 bases). The CDR3 runs 17 residues. The V end was cut by 2 bases, the J end by 4 bases, with 18 bases between. The germline V gene has CDR1 LNHDA and CDR2 SQIVND (reference sequence). CDR3 in amino acids: CASSIRAGRGAGNTIYF. As DNA, the CDR3 is TGTGCCAGTAGTATACGCGCCGGGAGGGGTGCAGGAAACACCATATATTTT.

V gene TRBV5-1 combines with J gene TRBJ2-2; tentatively, D is TRBD2 (5 bases). CDR1 SGHRS and CDR2 YFSETQ come from the germline V gene. V was clipped by 3 bases and J by 1 base, with 10 bases between them. This CDR3 spans 15 amino acids. The CDR3 sequence is CASSSHSENTGELFF. The DNA for the CDR3 is TGCGCCAGCAGCTCGCATAGCGAGAACACCGGGGAGCTGTTTTTT. The full variable domain, with the rest looked up from reference TRBV5-1 and TRBJ2-2, is KAGVTQTPRYLIKTRGQQVTLSCSPISGHRSVSWYQQTPGQGLQFLFEYFSETQRNKGNFPGRFSGRQFSNSRSEMNVSTLELGDSALYLCASSSHSENTGELFFGEGSRLTVL.

Here the CDR3 DNA reads TGTGCCAGTAAAAAACAGGGCCATAGCAATCAGCCCCAGCATTTT. As protein: CASKKQGHSNQPQHF. The V gene is TRBV5-6, the J gene TRBJ1-5, with a weak D call TRBD1 (6 bases). The CDR3 is 15 amino acids. V was shortened by 8 bases and J by 0 bases, with 15 bases between the two germline ends. Germline CDR1 reads SGHDT; CDR2 reads YYEEEE. Variable domain in full (rest from reference TRBV5-6 and TRBJ1-5): DAGVTQSPTHLIKTRGQQVTLRCSPKSGHDTVSWYQQALGQGPQFIFQYYEEEERQRGNFPDRFSGHQFPNYSSELNVNALLLGDSALYLCASKKQGHSNQPQHFGDGTRLSIL.

The chain uses TRBV28 and TRBJ2-7; TRBD1 matches 10 bases. This CDR3 comprises 15 residues. With 4 bases clipped from V and 5 bases from J, the junction kept 8 bases outside the gene matches. CDR1 and CDR2 (germline): MDHEN, SYDVKM. CDR3 DNA sequence: TGTGCCAGCAGTTCCCCCGGACAGGGGGTAAACGAGCAGTACGTC. Amino acids: CASSSPGQGVNEQYV.

The rearrangement joins TRBV18 to TRBJ2-1, with 10 bases matching TRBD2. Germline CDR1 reads KGHSH; CDR2 reads LQKENI. The ends lost 2 bases at V and 3 bases at J; junction bases unmatched: 4. This CDR3 has 16 amino acids. The CDR3 region is CASSPGAGGGYNEQFF. The CDR3 nucleotides are TGTGCCAGCTCACCAGGAGCGGGGGGGGGCTACAATGAGCAGTTCTTC.